This T cell receptor (beta chain) emerged from a study of CD8+ T cells in alopecia areata. Study background: The SALT score measured affected scalp surface percentage in treated patients.

The V end lost 1 base, the J end lost 1 base, and 17 bases lay between the germline ends. The CDR3 consists of 17 residues. Germline-derived CDR1 and CDR2 are GTSNPN and SVGIG (reference sequence). Treatment in this sample: oral pan-JAK inhibitor, 5-10 mg twice daily. Sequencing used cDNA as its template, made by extracting RNA and reverse transcribing it. TCRdb keeps only in-frame clones here, not all; method: immunoSEQ multiplex PCR. The sample contains about 190,000 clones, around 56% of which appear only once. This clone was found once. Sequencing used CD4+ T cells sorted from blood, obtained at week 4, from a patient treated with tofacitinib. This TCR derives from a human donor with alopecia areata. J is TRBJ1-5 and V is TRBV30; weak D call: TRBD1 (5 bases). The CDR3 here is CAWSEFRVSRSNQPQHF. In nucleotides, the CDR3 is TGTGCCTGGAGTGAATTCAGGGTTTCTAGAAGCAATCAGCCCCAGCATTTT.